This is a list of T cell receptor beta chains from one sample in a study of cytomegalovirus exposure and HLA in healthy donors. Assay: immunoSEQ multiplex PCR; the TCRdb copy retains only in-frame clones and omits some. The sample contains about 130,000 clones, about 74% of which appear only once. The sample was PBMCs. These receptor sequences come from a woman aged 45-59 years in good health and CMV-seropositive. CDR3s include the opening cysteine and the closing phenylalanine or tryptophan. The order of the fields is J gene, D gene, V gene, clone size, CDR3 DNA, CDR3 protein. D genes are given only for firm matches. Clone size is not always given. Where it is, it says once, few, many or a class for expanded clones.

TRBJ1-5 | - | TRBV7-2 | - | TGTGCCAGCAGCTCGTCCGGGGGGCCCCAGCATTTT | CASSSSGGPQHF
TRBJ2-7 | - | TRBV7-2 | - | TGTGCCAGCAGGTCCTCGGGGGGCGATGAGCAGTACTTC | CASRSSGGDEQYF
TRBJ1-4 | - | TRBV18 | - | TGTGCCAGCTCCCCAACAGGGAGAGAAGAAAAACTGTTTTTT | CASSPTGREEKLFF
TRBJ2-2 | TRBD1 | TRBV6-5 | few | TGTGCCACACAGGGGGCCTACACCGGGGAGCTGTTTTTT | CATQGAYTGELFF
TRBJ1-1 | TRBD1 | TRBV5-1 | - | TGCGCCAGCAGCTGGGACAGTCTGACTGAAGCTTTCTTT | CASSWDSLTEAFF
TRBJ1-2 | TRBD1 | TRBV5-1 | - | TGCGCCAGCAGCCCCGGGACAGGGGTATCGACCTACTATGGCTACACCTTC | CASSPGTGVSTYYGYTF
TRBJ1-6 | TRBD1 | TRBV7-2 | - | TGTGCCAGCAGCTCACAGGGGGCCCATTCACCCCTCCACTTT | CASSSQGAHSPLHF
TRBJ2-7 | TRBD2 | TRBV7-8 | - | TGTGCCAGCAGCTCTGGGCGGGGGGTACCCTACGAGCAGTACTTC | CASSSGRGVPYEQYF
TRBJ2-7 | TRBD2 | TRBV7-9 | - | TGTGCCAGCGGGACTAGCGGGTCCGAGCAGTACTTC | CASGTSGSEQYF
TRBJ1-5 | TRBD1 | TRBV11-3 | - | TGTGCCAGCAGCGATGGAGGGGGCCGCAATCAGCCCCAGCATTTT | CASSDGGGRNQPQHF
TRBJ2-2 | TRBD2 | TRBV5-1 | - | TGCGCCAGCAGCTCGGGACTAGCGGGGACCGGGGAGCTGTTTTTT | CASSSGLAGTGELFF
TRBJ1-6 | TRBD1 | TRBV7-9 | - | TGTGCCAGCAGCTTAGGGGGGACAGTGGGCGATAATTCACCCCTCCACTTT | CASSLGGTVGDNSPLHF
TRBJ2-1 | TRBD2 | TRBV5-4 | - | TGTGCCAGCAGCTCAGTAGTTGGCGGGGGGCAGTTCTTC | CASSSVVGGGQFF
TRBJ2-4 | - | TRBV5-4 | - | TGTGCCAGCAGCGAGGACATAAACCGAGCCAAAAACATTCAGTACTTC | CASSEDINRAKNIQYF
TRBJ2-5 | - | TRBV9 | - | TGTGCCAGCAGCGTACGTGCGGGAGAGACCCAGTACTTC | CASSVRAGETQYF
TRBJ2-5 | - | TRBV5-1 | once | TGCGCCAGCAGCTTGGTAGGGGACCAAGAGACCCAGTACTTC | CASSLVGDQETQYF
TRBJ1-2 | - | TRBV5-1 | - | TGCGCCAGCAGCTTAGGATCCGCGGGACTGGATGGCTACACCTTC | CASSLGSAGLDGYTF
TRBJ1-2 | TRBD1 | TRBV18 | - | TGTGCCAGCTCGGGGGACAGACACAACTATGTAGGCTACACCTTC | CASSGDRHNYVGYTF
TRBJ2-1 | TRBD1 | TRBV5-1 | - | TGCGCCAGCAGCTTGGAAAACGGACAGGGCCGGTACAATGAGCAGTTCTTC | CASSLENGQGRYNEQFF